This T cell receptor beta chain was sequenced in a study of patients and donors after allogeneic stem cell transplantation. This clonotype was recorded once. The V gene lost 6 bases and the J gene lost 4 bases, with 12 bases spanning the gap. Germline CDR1 reads MNHEY; CDR2 reads SVGAGI. This CDR3 contains 13 residues. Using its own MiXCR run on the RT-PCR reads, TCRdb lists one record per CDR3 protein. The data contain some 92,000 distinct CDR3 sequences, roughly 48% of them seen just once; the ten biggest clones take up more than 55%. The TCR originated in a human donor who was either an allogeneic HSCT recipient or a stem cell or donor lymphocyte infusion donor (not recorded which). It is not recorded whose cells these are; they may come from a transplant donor. The chain uses TRBV6-5 and TRBJ1-2; D call uncertain. The sample comprised blood, either unsorted or a sorted T cell fraction (not recorded which). As DNA, the CDR3 is TGTGCCAGCAGAAACGAAGGGAGCTATGGCTACACCTTC. Encoded protein: CASRNEGSYGYTF.